The 24 T cell receptor beta chains listed next were all sequenced from one sample in a study of type 1 regulatory T cells. TCRdb reprocessed the reads via MiXCR and lists one record per CDR3 protein. This table has roughly 62,000 distinct CDR3 sequences, roughly two thirds appearing once. Their cognate antigens are unknown. Input material: cultured non-Tr1 T cells, either the whole culture or a sorted T cell fraction (not recorded which). Receptor source: a human donor in good health.

The J gene is TRBJ1-6, the V gene TRBV20-1; 8 positions match TRBD1. The germline CDR1 and CDR2 sequences are DFQATT and SNEGSKA (reference sequence). J gave up 13 bases and V 5 bases, and 13 bases lay outside the gene matches. The CDR3 spans 14 residues. For the CDR3, the DNA is TGCAGTGCTGTATACGACAGGGGCGATCGTCCCCTCCACTTT. This gives the protein CSAVYDRGDRPLHF.

V and J are TRBV5-1 and TRBJ2-1; no firm D call. CDR3 length equals 15 residues. V shed 5 bases and J shed 4 bases, with 16 bases lying between them. Looked up from germline, CDR1 is SGHRS and CDR2 is YFSETQ. In DNA form, the CDR3 reads TGCGCCAGCAGACAAGCTCGCTCCGGTTACAATGAGCAGTTCTTC. As protein: CASRQARSGYNEQFF.

This rearrangement joins TRBV3-1 to TRBJ2-1; D is uncertain. The CDR3 length is 16 residues. Germline-derived CDR1 and CDR2 are LGHDT and YNNKEL (reference sequence). Deletions cut 4 bases from V and 0 bases from J, with 13 bases between. As DNA, the CDR3 is TGTGCCAGCAGCCCTCAATCTCTCAGCTCCTACAATGAGCAGTTCTTC. As protein: CASSPQSLSSYNEQFF.

CDR3 region: CSARDGGVGTQYF. The CDR3 nucleotides read TGCAGTGCTAGAGACGGGGGCGTCGGGACCCAGTACTTC. This chain connects TRBV20-1 to TRBJ2-5; D possibly matches TRBD1 or TRBD2 (6 bases each). The CDR3 has 13 amino acids. From germline, CDR1 is DFQATT and CDR2 SNEGSKA (reference sequence). V gave up 0 bases and J gave up 7 bases, with 12 bases separating them.

The chain recombines TRBV20-1 with TRBJ1-1, with TRBD1 matching 11 bases. Per the germline V gene, CDR1 is DFQATT and CDR2 is SNEGSKA (reference sequence). The ends lost 4 bases at V and 10 bases at J; junction bases unmatched: 11. The CDR3 is made up of 14 amino acids. The CDR3, as DNA: TGCAGTGCTAATTCCGGGACAGGGGGGAGTTCAGCTTTCTTT. Its protein product is CSANSGTGGSSAFF.

This clonotype was counted once. The rearrangement joins TRBV5-1 to TRBJ2-7; no firm D call. The V and J ends lost 5 bases and 6 bases respectively, with 12 bases between them. The germline V gene has CDR1 SGHRS and CDR2 YFSETQ. The CDR3 is made up of 12 amino acids. CDR3 in DNA: TGCGCCAGCAGGCTCGAGTCGGGCGAGCAGTACTTC. Its translation: CASRLESGEQYF.

As for this clonotype: With a much larger clone just one base away, this may be a read error. V gene TRBV7-2 combines with J gene TRBJ2-7, with D unclear. CDR1 is SGHTA and CDR2 is FQGNSA in the germline V gene. The ends were cut back, 8 bases at V and 2 bases at J, with 16 bases in the middle. CDR3 length: 14 amino acids. CDR3 in amino acids: CASRSNRAAYEQYF. CDR3 sequence (DNA): TGTGCCAGCCGCTCAAACCGGGCGGCCTACGAGCAGTACTTC.

DNA for the CDR3: TGTGCCAGCAGCCCCCAAAGACAGGGAAACATTCAGTACTTC. The encoded protein is CASSPQRQGNIQYF. The chain joins TRBV5-5 to TRBJ2-4, with 7 bases fitting TRBD1. The CDR3 extends over 14 amino acids. After removal of 4 bases from V and 6 bases from J, the junction contained 7 bases not matched to a gene. Per the germline V gene, CDR1 is SGHKS and CDR2 is YYEKEE (reference sequence).

This clonotype has only a few counts. V usage is TRBV20-1 and J usage is TRBJ2-7; D perhaps matches TRBD2 (6 bases). The CDR3 consists of 15 residues. Germline-derived CDR1 and CDR2 are DFQATT and SNEGSKA (reference sequence). Trimming took 0 bases from V and 5 from J, leaving 17 bases between them. The CDR3 region is CSARDYRTSMDEQYF. The CDR3 nucleotides read TGCAGTGCTAGAGATTACCGAACTAGCATGGACGAGCAGTACTTC.

This chain links TRBV7-2 with TRBJ2-5; D possibly uses TRBD1 or TRBD2 (6 bases each). V lost 5 bases to trimming and J lost 7 bases, with 23 bases between them. The V gene's germline CDR1 is SGHTA and CDR2 FQGNSA. The CDR3 extends over 16 amino acids. The CDR3 region is CASSLGGGRPLWTQYF. CDR3 coding DNA: TGTGCCAGCAGCCTAGGAGGGGGGCGACCCCTCTGGACCCAGTACTTC.

The rearrangement links TRBV4-1 to TRBJ1-2, with D hard to call. This CDR3 contains 15 residues. V shed 0 bases and J shed 8 bases, with 16 bases lying between them. Per the germline V gene, CDR1 is MGHRA and CDR2 is YSYEKL. CDR3 DNA sequence: TGCGCCAGCAGCCAAGAGGGCCCCGGCAGCCGAGGCTACACCTTC. As protein: CASSQEGPGSRGYTF.

The chain has TRBV12-3 or TRBV12-4 and TRBJ2-1; 7 positions match TRBD2. J was trimmed by 1 base and V by 8 bases; bases with no gene match: 5. The CDR3 runs 14 residues. CDR3 DNA sequence: TGTGCCAGCGGGGAGGGTGGTTCCTACAATGAGCAGTTCTTC. It specifies CASGEGGSYNEQFF.

The V and J genes are TRBV6-1 and TRBJ2-5; D possibly matches TRBD1 or TRBD2 (5 bases each). V was clipped by 8 bases and J by 4 bases, with 11 bases between them. This CDR3 contains 12 residues. CDR1 and CDR2 (germline): MNHNS, SASEGT. CDR3 region: CASGGRVETQYF. In nucleotides, the CDR3 is TGTGCCAGCGGGGGTAGGGTAGAGACCCAGTACTTC.

The V call is TRBV6-5, the J call TRBJ2-3, with TRBD1 matching over 8 bases. After removal of 2 bases from V and 4 bases from J, the junction contained 11 bases not matched to a gene. The CDR3 has 17 amino acids. CDR1 is MNHEY and CDR2 is SVGAGI in the germline V gene. CDR3 coding DNA: TGTGCCAGCAGTTACAAACTCGGACAGGGTCAATCAGATACGCAGTATTTT. Residues: CASSYKLGQGQSDTQYF.

This clonotype was seen just once. V is TRBV5-1 and J is TRBJ1-1; D is unclear. The germline CDR1 and CDR2 sequences are SGHRS and YFSETQ. V lost 4 bases to trimming and J lost 1 base, with 11 bases between them. The CDR3 covers 14 residues. For the CDR3, the DNA is TGCGCCAGCAGCACCGAGACACGGAACACTGAAGCTTTCTTT. It specifies CASSTETRNTEAFF.

This clonotype was seen only a few times. The chain links TRBV29-1 to TRBJ1-5, with 9 bases identical to TRBD1. Germline CDR1 SQVTM, CDR2 ANQGSEA. The CDR3 contains 15 residues. V dropped 5 bases and J dropped 3; count of bases not matched to a gene: 8. In nucleotides, the CDR3 is TGCAGCGTTAGGGACAGGGATTGTTCCAATCAGCCCCAGCATTTT. This codes for CSVRDRDCSNQPQHF.

This clonotype was detected many times. The chain couples TRBV7-3 to TRBJ2-3, with a tentative D call TRBD1 (5 bases). The V end was cut by 5 bases, the J end by 6 bases, with 15 bases between. The V gene's germline CDR1 is SGHTA and CDR2 FQGTGA. This CDR3 is 14 amino acids long. The CDR3 protein is CASSPDRVTDTQYF. The CDR3 DNA reads as TGTGCCAGCAGCCCAGACAGAGTTACGGATACGCAGTATTTT.

The chain recombines TRBV12-3 or TRBV12-4 with TRBJ1-2; a possible D gene is TRBD1 (5 bases). The germline V and J ends were trimmed by 0 bases and 5 bases, with 19 bases remaining between them. The CDR3 runs 17 residues. CDR3 sequence: CASSLALSGTAVYGYTF. The CDR3 DNA sequence: TGTGCCAGCAGTTTAGCTTTATCCGGGACGGCGGTATATGGCTACACCTTC.

CDR3 bases: TGTGCCAGCAGTCCAGTGAACCAGCCCCAGCATTTT. This encodes CASSPVNQPQHF. The chain links TRBV2 to TRBJ1-5; D remains ambiguous. Trimming pared 5 bases from V and 7 bases from J, leaving 9 bases between. Germline V gives CDR1 SNHLY, CDR2 FYNNEI. This CDR3 region has 12 residues.

V gene TRBV24-1 combines with J gene TRBJ2-1, with 8 nucleotides matching TRBD2. The length of the CDR3 is 21 residues. V was pared by 0 bases and J by 10 bases, with 25 bases of the junction left unmatched. Germline V gene lookup returns CDR1 KGHDR and CDR2 SFDVKD. Written as DNA, the CDR3 is TGTGCCACCAGTGATTTGAGGAGGGGCAACCCTCGAGCGGGAGCGCGAGACGAGCAGTTCTTC. As protein: CATSDLRRGNPRAGARDEQFF.

This clonotype was picked up a small number of times. The J gene is TRBJ2-4, the V gene TRBV5-1; D is perhaps TRBD1 (5 bases). Germline CDR1 reads SGHRS; CDR2 reads YFSETQ. CDR3 length equals 14 residues. Trimming took off 4 bases at V and 4 bases at J, with 12 bases between the two ends. This CDR3 reads CASSPGQSKNIQYF. CDR3 bases: TGCGCCAGCAGCCCCGGACAATCGAAAAACATTCAGTACTTC.

This clonotype was detected only once. The chain joins TRBV29-1 to TRBJ2-1, with 9 bases identical to TRBD1. This CDR3 spans 20 amino acids. Losses at the gene ends were 4 bases for V and 0 bases for J; bases not matched to a gene: 19. The germline V gene encodes CDR1 SQVTM and CDR2 ANQGSEA. The CDR3, as DNA: TGCAGCGTTGCCCCGATGGAGGGACAGGGTGTTGCGGGCTCCTACAATGAGCAGTTCTTC. This codes for CSVAPMEGQGVAGSYNEQFF.

CDR3 nucleotides: TGTGCCAGCAGTAACCGGAGGGGCAGCTCCTACAATGAGCAGTTCTTC. This gives the protein CASSNRRGSSYNEQFF. The V gene is TRBV6-6, the J gene TRBJ2-1; D may be TRBD2 (6 bases). Germline V lookup: CDR1 MNHNY, CDR2 SVGAGI (reference sequence). CDR3 length: 16 amino acids. V lost 5 bases, J lost 0 bases, and 14 bases lay in between.

Here the CDR3 DNA reads TGCAGTGCTAGGGGACTAGCGGGAGGTGTTGGGGAGACCCAGTACTTC. Its translation: CSARGLAGGVGETQYF. The chain recombines TRBV20-1 with TRBJ2-5; TRBD2 matches at 15 bases. Germline V gene sequence: CDR1 DFQATT, CDR2 SNEGSKA (reference sequence). Trimming took 3 bases from V and 5 from J; bases not matched to a gene: 7. The CDR3 has 16 amino acids.